This T cell receptor beta chain was observed in a study of T cell responses to AZD1222 COVID-19 vaccine. V was clipped by 5 bases and J by 6 bases; unmatched bases: 5. Germline V gene lookup returns CDR1 MDHEN and CDR2 SYDVKM. There are 13 residues in the CDR3. Sequenced by immunoSEQ multiplex PCR; TCRdb stores in-frame clones only, minus some. The table includes 45,000 to 65,000 clones, roughly 90% detected once. Sequenced here: peripheral blood, sampled 28 days after the second AZD1222 dose. The clonotype comes from an adult who received the AZD1222 COVID-19 vaccine. The chain couples TRBV28 to TRBJ1-1, with 8 bases matching TRBD1. The CDR3 DNA is TGTGCCAGCAGTCTCGACAGGGGCCCTGAAGCTTTCTTT. This encodes CASSLDRGPEAFF. The complete variable domain, with remaining parts taken from reference TRBV28 and TRBJ1-1, reads DVKVTQSSRYLVKRTGEKVFLECVQDMDHENMFWYRQDPGLGLRLIYFSYDVKMKEKGDIPEGYSVSREKKERFSLILESASTNQTSMYLCASSLDRGPEAFFGQGTRLTVV.